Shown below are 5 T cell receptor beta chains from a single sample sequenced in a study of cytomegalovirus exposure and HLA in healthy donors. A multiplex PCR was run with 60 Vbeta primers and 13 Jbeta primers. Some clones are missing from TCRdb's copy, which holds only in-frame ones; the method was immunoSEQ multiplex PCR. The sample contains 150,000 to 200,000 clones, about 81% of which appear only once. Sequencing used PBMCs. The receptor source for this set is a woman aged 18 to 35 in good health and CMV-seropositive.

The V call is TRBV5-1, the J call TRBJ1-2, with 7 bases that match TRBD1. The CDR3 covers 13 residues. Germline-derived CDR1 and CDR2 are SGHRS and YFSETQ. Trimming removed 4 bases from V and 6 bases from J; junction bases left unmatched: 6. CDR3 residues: CASSLTGSDGYTF. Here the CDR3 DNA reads TGCGCCAGCAGCCTGACAGGGTCGGATGGCTACACCTTC.

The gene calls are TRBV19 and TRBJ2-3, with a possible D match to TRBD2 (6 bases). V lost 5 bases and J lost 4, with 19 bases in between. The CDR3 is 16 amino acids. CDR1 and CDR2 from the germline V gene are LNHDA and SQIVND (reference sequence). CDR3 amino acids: CASSPLETRFADTQYF. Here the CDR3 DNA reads TGTGCCAGTAGTCCGTTAGAGACTAGGTTCGCAGATACGCAGTATTTT.

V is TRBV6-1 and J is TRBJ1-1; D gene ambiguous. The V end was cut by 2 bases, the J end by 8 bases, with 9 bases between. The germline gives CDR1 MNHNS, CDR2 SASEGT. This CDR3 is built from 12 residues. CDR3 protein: CASSELTSEAFF. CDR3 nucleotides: TGTGCCAGCAGTGAATTGACAAGCGAAGCTTTCTTT.

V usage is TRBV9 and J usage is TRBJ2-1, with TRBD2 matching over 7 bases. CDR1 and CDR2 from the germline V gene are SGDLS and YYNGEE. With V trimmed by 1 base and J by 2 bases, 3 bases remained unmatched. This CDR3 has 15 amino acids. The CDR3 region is CASSVRGEPYNEQFF. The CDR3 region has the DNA TGTGCCAGCAGCGTACGGGGGGAGCCCTACAATGAGCAGTTCTTC.

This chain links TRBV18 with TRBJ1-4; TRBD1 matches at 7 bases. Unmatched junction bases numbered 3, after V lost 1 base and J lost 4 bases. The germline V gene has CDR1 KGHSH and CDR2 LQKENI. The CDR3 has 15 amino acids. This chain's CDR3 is CASSPRRDSNEKLFF. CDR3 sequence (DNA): TGTGCCAGCTCACCACGCCGGGACAGTAATGAAAAACTGTTTTTT.